These 7 T cell receptor beta chains were all obtained from the same sample, sequenced in a study of T cell changes during pregnancy in multiple sclerosis (dated 2019 in TCRdb). Library creation used the immunoSEQ multiplex PCR assay. In TCRdb, the immuneACCESS table is reduced to in-frame sequences with V and J assigned. These tables do not hold every clone; where another copy was compared, an unresolved V gene accounts for under half, and the others remain unexplained. Present in this sample are tens of thousands of clones, around 92% of which were seen just once. The ten largest clonotypes hold around 0.68% of the sample. The material was CD4+ T cells from peripheral blood mononuclear cells, obtained in the third trimester of pregnancy. The receptor set was obtained from a female donor with multiple sclerosis, enrolled in a pregnancy study.

This clone has only one observation. The chain carries TRBV29-1 and TRBJ2-3; D is unclear. The ends were cut back, 5 bases at V and 4 bases at J, with 7 bases in the middle. Germline CDR1 SQVTM, CDR2 ANQGSEA. The CDR3 has 11 residues. This chain's CDR3 is CSVHAADTQYF. The CDR3 coding sequence is TGCAGCGTTCATGCGGCAGATACGCAGTATTTT.

The chain carries TRBV2 and TRBJ2-7; 8 nucleotides match TRBD1. There are 12 residues in the CDR3. CDR1 and CDR2 (germline): SNHLY, FYNNEI. The V and J ends lost 7 bases and 6 bases, in that order; junction bases with no gene match: 5. The CDR3, as DNA: TGTGCCAGCACCCGGGACAGGCCCGAGCAGTACTTC. It codes for CASTRDRPEQYF.

The sample holds one count of this clone. This chain uses TRBV29-1 with TRBJ2-1; 12 nucleotides agree with TRBD2. The CDR3 totals 11 residues. Looked up from germline, CDR1 is SQVTM and CDR2 is ANQGSEA. V shed 2 bases and J 16 bases; nucleotides not matched to a gene: 3. The CDR3 region has the DNA TGCAGCGTTGAATTACTAGCGGGGGGCTTCTTC. Translated, it gives CSVELLAGGFF.

V gene TRBV6-5 combines with J gene TRBJ2-4; no firm D call. Germline lookup yields CDR1 MNHEY and CDR2 SVGAGI. This CDR3 spans 14 amino acids. V was shortened by 6 bases and J by 1 base, with 10 bases between the two germline ends. CDR3 region: CASRTSRAKNIQYF. In DNA, the CDR3 is TGTGCCAGCAGGACCTCTAGGGCCAAAAACATTCAGTACTTC.

The chain joins TRBV19 to TRBJ2-5; TRBD1 agrees at 8 bases. V was pared by 5 bases and J by 5 bases, with 7 bases of the junction left unmatched. The CDR3 covers 14 residues. Germline V gene data show CDR1 as LNHDA and CDR2 as SQIVND (reference sequence). The CDR3 DNA is TGTGCCAGTAGTGCAGGGGGCCTTCGGGAGACCCAGTACTTC. Its protein is CASSAGGLRETQYF.

The rearrangement links TRBV27 to TRBJ2-7; 11 bases are a match to TRBD2. CDR3 size: 15 residues. After removal of 3 bases from V and 3 bases from J, the junction contained 4 bases not matched to a gene. From germline, CDR1 is MNHEY and CDR2 SMNVEV (reference sequence). DNA of the CDR3: TGTGCCAGCAGTTTGCATAGCGGGAGGGTCTACGAGCAGTACTTC. Amino acid sequence: CASSLHSGRVYEQYF.

The chain couples TRBV6-6 to TRBJ2-7; 7 nucleotides align to TRBD1. V lost 3 bases, J lost 5 bases, and 4 bases stayed unmatched. This CDR3 has 13 amino acids. Per germline, CDR1 MNHNY and CDR2 SVGAGI (reference sequence). The DNA for the CDR3 is TGTGCCAGCAGTTATTGGGACAGCGACGAGCAGTACTTC. This codes for CASSYWDSDEQYF.